The present entry profiles one T cell receptor beta chain with its context. Sequencing was performed with immunoSEQ multiplex PCR; in TCRdb, only in-frame clones are kept and a portion is missing. The table lists 300,000 to 400,000 clones, roughly 88% of them singletons, with roughly 0.82% in the top ten. The entry originates in a study of cytomegalovirus exposure and HLA in healthy donors. The CDR3 length is 14 residues. Germline-derived CDR1 and CDR2 are MDHEN and SYDVKM. V was trimmed by 7 bases and J by 3 bases, leaving 15 bases between them. Sequencing used PBMCs. This chain connects TRBV28 to TRBJ1-1, with D possibly TRBD1 on 6 matching bases. The TCR sequence derives from a woman in her late teens or twenties in good health and CMV-seronegative. The CDR3 DNA sequence: TGTGCCAGCACTCAGAGCCCAGGGGACACTGAAGCTTTCTTT. This encodes CASTQSPGDTEAFF.